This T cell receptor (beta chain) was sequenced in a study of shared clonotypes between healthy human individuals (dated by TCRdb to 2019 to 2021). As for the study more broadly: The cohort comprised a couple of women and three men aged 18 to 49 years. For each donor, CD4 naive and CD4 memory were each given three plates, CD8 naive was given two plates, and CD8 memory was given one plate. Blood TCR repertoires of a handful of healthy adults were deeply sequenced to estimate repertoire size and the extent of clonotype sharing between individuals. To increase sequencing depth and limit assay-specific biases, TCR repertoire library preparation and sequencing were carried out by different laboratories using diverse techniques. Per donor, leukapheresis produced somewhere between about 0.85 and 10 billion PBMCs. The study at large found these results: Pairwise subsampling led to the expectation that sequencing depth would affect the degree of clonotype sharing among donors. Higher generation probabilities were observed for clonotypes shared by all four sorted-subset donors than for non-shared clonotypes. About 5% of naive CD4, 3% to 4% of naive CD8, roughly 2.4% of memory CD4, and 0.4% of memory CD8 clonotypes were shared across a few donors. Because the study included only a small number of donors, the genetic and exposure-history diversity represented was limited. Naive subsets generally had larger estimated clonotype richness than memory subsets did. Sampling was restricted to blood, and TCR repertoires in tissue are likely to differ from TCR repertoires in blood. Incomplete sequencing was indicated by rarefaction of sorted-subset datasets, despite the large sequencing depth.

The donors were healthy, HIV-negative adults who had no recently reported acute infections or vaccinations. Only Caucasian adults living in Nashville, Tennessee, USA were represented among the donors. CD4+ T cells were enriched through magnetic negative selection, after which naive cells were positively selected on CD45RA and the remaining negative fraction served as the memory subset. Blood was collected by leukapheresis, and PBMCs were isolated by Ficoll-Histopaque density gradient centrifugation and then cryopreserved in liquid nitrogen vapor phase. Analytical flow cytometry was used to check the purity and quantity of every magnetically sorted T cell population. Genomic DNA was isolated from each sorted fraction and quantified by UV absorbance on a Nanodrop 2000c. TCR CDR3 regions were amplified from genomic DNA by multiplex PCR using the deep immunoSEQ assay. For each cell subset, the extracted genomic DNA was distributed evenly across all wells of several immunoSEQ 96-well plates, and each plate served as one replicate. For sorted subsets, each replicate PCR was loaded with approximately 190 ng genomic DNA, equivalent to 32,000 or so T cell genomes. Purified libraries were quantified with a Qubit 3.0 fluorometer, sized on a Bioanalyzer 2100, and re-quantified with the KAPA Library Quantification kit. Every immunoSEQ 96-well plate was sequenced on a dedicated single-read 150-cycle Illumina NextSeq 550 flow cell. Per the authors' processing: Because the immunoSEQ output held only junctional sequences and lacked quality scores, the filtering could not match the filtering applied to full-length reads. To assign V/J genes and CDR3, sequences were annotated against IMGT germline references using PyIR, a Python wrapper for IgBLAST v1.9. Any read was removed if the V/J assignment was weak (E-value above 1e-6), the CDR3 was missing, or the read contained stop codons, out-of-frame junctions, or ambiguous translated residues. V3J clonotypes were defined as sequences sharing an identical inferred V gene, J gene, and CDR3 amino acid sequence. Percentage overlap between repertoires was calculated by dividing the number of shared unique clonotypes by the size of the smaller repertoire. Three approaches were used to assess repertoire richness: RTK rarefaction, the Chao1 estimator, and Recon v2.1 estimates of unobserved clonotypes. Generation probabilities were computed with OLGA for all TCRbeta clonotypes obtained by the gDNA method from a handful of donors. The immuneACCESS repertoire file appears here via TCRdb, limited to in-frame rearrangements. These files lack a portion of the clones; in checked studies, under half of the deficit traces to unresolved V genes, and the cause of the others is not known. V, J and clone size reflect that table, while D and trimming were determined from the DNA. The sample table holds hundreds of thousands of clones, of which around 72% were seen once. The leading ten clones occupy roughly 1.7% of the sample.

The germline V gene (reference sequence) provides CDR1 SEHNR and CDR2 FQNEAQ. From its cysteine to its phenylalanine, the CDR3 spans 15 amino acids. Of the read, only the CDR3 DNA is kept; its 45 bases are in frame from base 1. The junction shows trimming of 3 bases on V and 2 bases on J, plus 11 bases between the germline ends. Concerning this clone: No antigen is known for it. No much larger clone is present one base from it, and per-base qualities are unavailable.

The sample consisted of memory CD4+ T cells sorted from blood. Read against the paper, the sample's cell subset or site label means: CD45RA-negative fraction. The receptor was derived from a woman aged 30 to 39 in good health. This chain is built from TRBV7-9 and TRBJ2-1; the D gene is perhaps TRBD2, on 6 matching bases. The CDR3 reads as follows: CASSLSGSPYNEQFF. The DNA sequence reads TGTGCCAGCAGCTTGTCCGGGAGCCCCTACAATGAGCAGTTCTTC.